These 2 T cell receptor beta chains were sequenced from one sample in a study of OX40 agonist ivuxolimab in advanced cancers. TCRdb's copy holds only in-frame clones and misses some; the assay was immunoSEQ multiplex PCR. This table holds over 70,000 clones, about 84% found once. The specimen was CD4+ or CD8+ T cells sorted from blood, collected in a trial of the OX40 agonist ivuxolimab. The source is an adult with an advanced solid tumor such as melanoma, head and neck, liver or kidney cancer.

This chain joins TRBV28 and TRBJ1-3, with D possibly matching TRBD1 (6 bases). The V end was cut by 6 bases, the J end by 3 bases, with 27 bases between. The CDR3 loop spans 19 amino acids. In germline, CDR1 is MDHEN, CDR2 SYDVKM. CDR3: CASSPLSTGWTEDGNTIYF. CDR3 nucleotides: TGTGCCAGCAGCCCCCTTTCGACTGGATGGACAGAAGATGGAAACACCATATATTTT.

The chain links TRBV2 to TRBJ2-3; the D gene is possibly TRBD2 (6 bases). Germline lookup yields CDR1 SNHLY and CDR2 FYNNEI. CDR3 length equals 15 residues. V was pared by 7 bases and J by 0 bases, with 14 bases between. Here the CDR3 DNA reads TGTGCCAGCAAGGTTAGGAGGGCGAGCACAGATACGCAGTATTTT. It yields the protein CASKVRRASTDTQYF.